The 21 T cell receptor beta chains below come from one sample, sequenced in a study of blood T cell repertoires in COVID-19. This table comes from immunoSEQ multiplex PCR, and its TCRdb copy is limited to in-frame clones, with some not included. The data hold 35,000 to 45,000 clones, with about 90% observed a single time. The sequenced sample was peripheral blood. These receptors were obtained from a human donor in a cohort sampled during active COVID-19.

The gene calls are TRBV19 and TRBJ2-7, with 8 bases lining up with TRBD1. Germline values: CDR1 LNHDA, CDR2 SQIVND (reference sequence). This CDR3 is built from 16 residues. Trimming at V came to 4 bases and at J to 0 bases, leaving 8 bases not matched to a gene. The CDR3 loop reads CASSNRDRSSSYEQYF. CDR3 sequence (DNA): TGTGCCAGTAGTAACCGGGACAGGAGTAGCTCCTACGAGCAGTACTTC.

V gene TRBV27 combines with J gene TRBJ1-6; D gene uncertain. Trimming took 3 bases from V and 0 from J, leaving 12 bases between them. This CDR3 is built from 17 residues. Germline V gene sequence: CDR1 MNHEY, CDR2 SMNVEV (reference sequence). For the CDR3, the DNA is TGTGCCAGCAGTTTGAGGGAAGCTAACTCCTATAATTCACCCCTCCACTTT. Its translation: CASSLREANSYNSPLHF.

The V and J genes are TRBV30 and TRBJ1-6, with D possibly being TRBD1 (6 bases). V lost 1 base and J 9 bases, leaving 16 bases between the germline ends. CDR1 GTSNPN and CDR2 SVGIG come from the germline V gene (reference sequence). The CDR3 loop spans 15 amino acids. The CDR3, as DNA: TGTGCCTGGAGTGCAGGGGACGGAGTATTTTCACCCCTCCACTTT. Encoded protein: CAWSAGDGVFSPLHF.

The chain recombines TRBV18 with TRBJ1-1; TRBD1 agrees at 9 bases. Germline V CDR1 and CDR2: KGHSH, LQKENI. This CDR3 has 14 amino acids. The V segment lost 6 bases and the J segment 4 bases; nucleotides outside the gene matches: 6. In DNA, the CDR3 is TGTGCCAGCTCCATGTGGACAGGGGTCACTGAAGCTTTCTTT. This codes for CASSMWTGVTEAFF.

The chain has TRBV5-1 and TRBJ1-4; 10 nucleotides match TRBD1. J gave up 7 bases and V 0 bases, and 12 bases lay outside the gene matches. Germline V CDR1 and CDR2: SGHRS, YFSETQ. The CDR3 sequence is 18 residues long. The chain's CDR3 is CASSLEGGQGSSGEKLFF. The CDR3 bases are TGCGCCAGCAGCTTGGAAGGGGGACAGGGGTCTTCTGGTGAAAAACTGTTTTTT. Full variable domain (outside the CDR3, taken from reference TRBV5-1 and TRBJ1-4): KAGVTQTPRYLIKTRGQQVTLSCSPISGHRSVSWYQQTPGQGLQFLFEYFSETQRNKGNFPGRFSGRQFSNSRSEMNVSTLELGDSALYLCASSLEGGQGSSGEKLFFGSGTQLSVL.

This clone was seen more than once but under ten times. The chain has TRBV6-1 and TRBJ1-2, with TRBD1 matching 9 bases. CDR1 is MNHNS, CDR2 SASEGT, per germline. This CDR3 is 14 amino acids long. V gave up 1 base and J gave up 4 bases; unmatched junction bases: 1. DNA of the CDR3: TGTGCCAGCAGTGAAGGGACAGGGGTCTATGGCTACACCTTC. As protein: CASSEGTGVYGYTF.

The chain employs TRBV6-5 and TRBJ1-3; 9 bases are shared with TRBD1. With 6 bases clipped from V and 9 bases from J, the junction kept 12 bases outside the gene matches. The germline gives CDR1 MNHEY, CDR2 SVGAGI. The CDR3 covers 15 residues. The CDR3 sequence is CASRGDGTGKPTIYF. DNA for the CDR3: TGTGCCAGCAGGGGGGACGGGACAGGGAAGCCCACCATATATTTT.

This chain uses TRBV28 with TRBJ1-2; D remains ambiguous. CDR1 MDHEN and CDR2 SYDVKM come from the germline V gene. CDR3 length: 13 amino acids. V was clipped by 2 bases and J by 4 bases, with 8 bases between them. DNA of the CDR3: TGTGCCAGCAGTTTAGCCGTAGTCTATGGCTACACCTTC. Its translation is CASSLAVVYGYTF.

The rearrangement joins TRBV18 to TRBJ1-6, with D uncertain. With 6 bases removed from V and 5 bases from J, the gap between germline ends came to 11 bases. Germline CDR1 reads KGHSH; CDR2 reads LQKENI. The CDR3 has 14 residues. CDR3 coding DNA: TGTGCCAGCTCCCGGGTGTCGGATAATTCACCCCTCCACTTT. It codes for CASSRVSDNSPLHF.

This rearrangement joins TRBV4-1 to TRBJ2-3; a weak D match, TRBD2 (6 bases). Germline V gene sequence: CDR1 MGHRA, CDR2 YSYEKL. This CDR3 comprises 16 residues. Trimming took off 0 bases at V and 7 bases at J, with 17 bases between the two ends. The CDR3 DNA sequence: TGCGCCAGCAGCCAAGATTTAGGCGGGGCTTCGAATACGCAGTATTTT. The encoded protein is CASSQDLGGASNTQYF.

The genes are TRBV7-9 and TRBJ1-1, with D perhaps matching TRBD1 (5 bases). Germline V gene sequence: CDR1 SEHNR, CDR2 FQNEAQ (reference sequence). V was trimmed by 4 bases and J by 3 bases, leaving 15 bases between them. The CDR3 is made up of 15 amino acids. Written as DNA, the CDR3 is TGTGCCAGCAGCTCGGGACTTCGTGGGGACACTGAAGCTTTCTTT. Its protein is CASSSGLRGDTEAFF. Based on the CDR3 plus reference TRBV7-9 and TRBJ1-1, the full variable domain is DTGVSQNPRHKITKRGQNVTFRCDPISEHNRLYWYRQTLGQGPEFLTYFQNEAQLEKSRLLSDRFSAERPKGSFSTLEIQRTEQGDSAMYLCASSSGLRGDTEAFFGQGTRLTVV.

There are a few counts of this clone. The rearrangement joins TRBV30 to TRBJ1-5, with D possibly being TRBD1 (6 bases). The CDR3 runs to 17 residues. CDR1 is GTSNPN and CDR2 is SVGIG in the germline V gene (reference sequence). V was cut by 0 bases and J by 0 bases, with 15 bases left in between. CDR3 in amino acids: CAWSVGPGEYSNQPQHF. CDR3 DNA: TGTGCCTGGAGTGTTGGGCCAGGGGAATATAGCAATCAGCCCCAGCATTTT.

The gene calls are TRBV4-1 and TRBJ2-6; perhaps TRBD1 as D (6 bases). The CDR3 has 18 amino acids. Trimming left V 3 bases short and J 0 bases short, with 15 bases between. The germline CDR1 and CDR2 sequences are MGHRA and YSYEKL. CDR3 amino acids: CASSHLGQPRSGANVLTF. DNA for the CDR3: TGCGCCAGCAGCCACCTCGGACAGCCACGCTCTGGGGCCAACGTCCTGACTTTC.

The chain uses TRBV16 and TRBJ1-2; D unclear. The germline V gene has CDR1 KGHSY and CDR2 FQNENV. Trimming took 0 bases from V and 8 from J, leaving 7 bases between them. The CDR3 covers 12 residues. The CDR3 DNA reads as TGTGCCAGCAGCCAATCCAGAACGGGCTACACCTTC. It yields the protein CASSQSRTGYTF.

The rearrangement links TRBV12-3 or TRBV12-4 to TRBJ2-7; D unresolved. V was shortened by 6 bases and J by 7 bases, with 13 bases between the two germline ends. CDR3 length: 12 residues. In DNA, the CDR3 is TGTGCCAGCAGCCTCAGGTTCTGGGAGCAGTACTTC. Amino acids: CASSLRFWEQYF.

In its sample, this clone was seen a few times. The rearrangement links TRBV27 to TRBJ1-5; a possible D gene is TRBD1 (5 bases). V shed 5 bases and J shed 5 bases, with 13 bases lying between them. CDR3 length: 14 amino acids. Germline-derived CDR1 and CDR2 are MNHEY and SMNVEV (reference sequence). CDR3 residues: CASSTQGADQPQHF. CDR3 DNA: TGTGCCAGCAGTACGCAGGGTGCGGATCAGCCCCAGCATTTT.

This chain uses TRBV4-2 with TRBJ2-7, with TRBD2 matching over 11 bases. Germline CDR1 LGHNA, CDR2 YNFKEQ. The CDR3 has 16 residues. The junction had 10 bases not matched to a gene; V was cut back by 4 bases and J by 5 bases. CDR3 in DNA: TGTGCCAGCAGCCCGCTTAGCGGGAGGGCCAGACACGAGCAGTACTTC. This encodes CASSPLSGRARHEQYF.

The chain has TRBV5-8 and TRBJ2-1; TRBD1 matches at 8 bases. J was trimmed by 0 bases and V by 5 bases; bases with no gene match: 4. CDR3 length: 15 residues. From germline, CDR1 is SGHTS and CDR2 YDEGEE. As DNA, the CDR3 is TGTGCCAGCAGTTATGGACAGGGCTCCTACAATGAGCAGTTCTTC. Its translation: CASSYGQGSYNEQFF. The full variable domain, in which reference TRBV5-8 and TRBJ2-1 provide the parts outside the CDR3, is EAGVTQSPTHLIKTRGQQATLRCSPISGHTSVYWYQQALGLGLQFLLWYDEGEERNRGNFPPRFSGRQFPNYSSELNVNALELEDSALYLCASSYGQGSYNEQFFGPGTRLTVL.

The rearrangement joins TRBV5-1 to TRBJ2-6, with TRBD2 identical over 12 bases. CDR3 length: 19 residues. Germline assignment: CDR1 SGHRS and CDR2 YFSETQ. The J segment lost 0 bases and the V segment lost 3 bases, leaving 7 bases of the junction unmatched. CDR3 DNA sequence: TGCGCCAGCAGCTCCGGACTAGCGGGGATGGGCTCTGGGGCCAACGTCCTGACTTTC. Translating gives CASSSGLAGMGSGANVLTF.

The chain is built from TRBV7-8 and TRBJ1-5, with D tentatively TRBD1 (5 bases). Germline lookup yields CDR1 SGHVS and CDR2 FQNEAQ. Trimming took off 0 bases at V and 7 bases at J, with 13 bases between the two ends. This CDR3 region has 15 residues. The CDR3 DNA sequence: TGTGCCAGCAGCTTAGCGGGGCTGGGTCGACAGCCCCAGCATTTT. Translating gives CASSLAGLGRQPQHF.

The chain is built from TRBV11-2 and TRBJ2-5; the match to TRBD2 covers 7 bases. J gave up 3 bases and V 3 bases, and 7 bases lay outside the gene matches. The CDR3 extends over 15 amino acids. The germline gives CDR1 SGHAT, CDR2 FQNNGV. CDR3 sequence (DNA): TGTGCCAGCAGCTTCTCAGGCGGGGGTGAAGAGACCCAGTACTTC. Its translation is CASSFSGGGEETQYF.